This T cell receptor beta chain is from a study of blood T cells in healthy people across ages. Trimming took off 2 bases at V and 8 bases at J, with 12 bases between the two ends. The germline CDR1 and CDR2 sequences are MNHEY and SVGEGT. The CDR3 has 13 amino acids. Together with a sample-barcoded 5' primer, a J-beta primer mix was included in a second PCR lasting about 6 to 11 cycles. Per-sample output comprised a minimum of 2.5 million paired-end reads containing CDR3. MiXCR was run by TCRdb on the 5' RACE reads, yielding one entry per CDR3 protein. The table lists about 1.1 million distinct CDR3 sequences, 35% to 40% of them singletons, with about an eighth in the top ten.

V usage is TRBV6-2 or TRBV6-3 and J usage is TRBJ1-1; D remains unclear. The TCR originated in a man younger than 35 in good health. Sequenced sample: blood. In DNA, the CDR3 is TGTGCCAGCAGTTACGGGATAAAAACCGAAGCTTTCTTT. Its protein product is CASSYGIKTEAFF.